This T cell receptor (beta chain) was sequenced in a study of T cell changes during pregnancy in multiple sclerosis. Assay: immunoSEQ multiplex PCR; the TCRdb copy retains only in-frame clones and omits some. Among roughly 64,000 clones, 90% to 97% were seen once, and the ten largest hold 2% to 2.5%. The CDR3 is made up of 16 amino acids. CDR1 MGHRA and CDR2 YSYEKL come from the germline V gene. V lost 4 bases to trimming and J lost 4 bases; unmatched junction nucleotides: 12. The chain recombines TRBV4-1 with TRBJ2-7, with 8 bases fitting TRBD2. The clonotype originates from a female donor with multiple sclerosis, enrolled in a pregnancy study. The specimen comprised CD8+ T cells from peripheral blood mononuclear cells, sampled after pregnancy. The DNA for the CDR3 is TGCGCCAGCAGCCGACCGCCGGGTAGCGGGGATTACGAGCAGTACTTC. This codes for CASSRPPGSGDYEQYF.